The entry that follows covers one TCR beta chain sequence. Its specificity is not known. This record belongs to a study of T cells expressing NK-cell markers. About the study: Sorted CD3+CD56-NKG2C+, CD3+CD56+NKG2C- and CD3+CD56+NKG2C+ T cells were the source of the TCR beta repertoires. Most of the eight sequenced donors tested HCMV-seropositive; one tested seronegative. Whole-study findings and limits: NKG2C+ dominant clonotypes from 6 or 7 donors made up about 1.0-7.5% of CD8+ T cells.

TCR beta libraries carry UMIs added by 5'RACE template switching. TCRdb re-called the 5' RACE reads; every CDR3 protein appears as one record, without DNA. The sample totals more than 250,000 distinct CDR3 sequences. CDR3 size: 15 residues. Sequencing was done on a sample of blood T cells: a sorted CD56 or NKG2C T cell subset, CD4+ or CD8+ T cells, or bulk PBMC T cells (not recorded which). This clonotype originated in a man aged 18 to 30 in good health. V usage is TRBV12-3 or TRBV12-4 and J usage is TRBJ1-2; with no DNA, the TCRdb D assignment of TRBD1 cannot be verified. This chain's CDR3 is CASSPGQGRFRGYTF.